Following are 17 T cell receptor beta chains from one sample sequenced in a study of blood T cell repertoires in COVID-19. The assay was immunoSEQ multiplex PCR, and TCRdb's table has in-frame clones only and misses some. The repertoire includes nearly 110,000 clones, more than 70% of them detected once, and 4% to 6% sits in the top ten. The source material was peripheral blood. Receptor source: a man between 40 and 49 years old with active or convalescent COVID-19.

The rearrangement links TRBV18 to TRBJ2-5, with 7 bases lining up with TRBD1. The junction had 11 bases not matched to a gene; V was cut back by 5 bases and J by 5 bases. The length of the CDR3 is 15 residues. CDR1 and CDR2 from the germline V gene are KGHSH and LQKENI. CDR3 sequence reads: CASSSMDRPGETQYF. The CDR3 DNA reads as TGTGCCAGCTCATCAATGGACAGGCCCGGGGAGACCCAGTACTTC.

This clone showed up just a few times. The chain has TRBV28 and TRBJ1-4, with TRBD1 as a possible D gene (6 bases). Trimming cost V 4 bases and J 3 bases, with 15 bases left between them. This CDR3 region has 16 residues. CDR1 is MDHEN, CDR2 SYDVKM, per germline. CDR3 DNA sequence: TGTGCCAGCAGTTGGCCTGGGGGGGCGGCTAATGAAAAACTGTTTTTT. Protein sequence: CASSWPGGAANEKLFF.

The CDR3 coding sequence is TGTGCCTGGAGTGTCGGAGTAGATAGCAATCAGCCCCAGCATTTT. This translates into CAWSVGVDSNQPQHF. The rearrangement links TRBV30 to TRBJ1-5; D unclear. The CDR3 runs to 15 residues. The V end was cut by 0 bases, the J end by 0 bases, with 9 bases between. Per the germline V gene, CDR1 is GTSNPN and CDR2 is SVGIG (reference sequence).

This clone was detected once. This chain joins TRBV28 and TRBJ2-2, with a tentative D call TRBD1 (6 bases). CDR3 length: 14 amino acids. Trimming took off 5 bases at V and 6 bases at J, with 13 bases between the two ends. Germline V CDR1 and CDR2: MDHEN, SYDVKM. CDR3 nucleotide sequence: TGTGCCAGCAGTATCACCGGGACACCCGGGGAGCTGTTTTTT. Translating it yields CASSITGTPGELFF.

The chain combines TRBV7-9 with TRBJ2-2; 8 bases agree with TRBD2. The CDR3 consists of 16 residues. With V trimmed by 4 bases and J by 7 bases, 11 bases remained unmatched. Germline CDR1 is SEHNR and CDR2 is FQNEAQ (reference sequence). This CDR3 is CASSSEVAGINGELFF. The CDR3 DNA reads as TGTGCCAGCAGCTCCGAGGTAGCGGGAATAAACGGGGAGCTGTTTTTT.

The CDR3 reads CASALIGDNSPLHF. DNA for the CDR3: TGTGCCAGCGCCCTTATCGGTGATAATTCACCCCTCCACTTT. The V call is TRBV9, the J call TRBJ1-6, with D unclear. V lost 7 bases to trimming and J lost 5 bases, with 13 bases between them. The CDR3 extends over 14 amino acids. Germline V gives CDR1 SGDLS, CDR2 YYNGEE.

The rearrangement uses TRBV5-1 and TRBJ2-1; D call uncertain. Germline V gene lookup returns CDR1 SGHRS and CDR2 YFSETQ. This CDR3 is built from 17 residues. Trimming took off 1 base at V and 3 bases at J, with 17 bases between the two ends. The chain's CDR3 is CASSLSVGRQNYNEQFF. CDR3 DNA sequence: TGCGCCAGCAGCTTGTCAGTGGGTAGACAAAACTACAATGAGCAGTTCTTC.

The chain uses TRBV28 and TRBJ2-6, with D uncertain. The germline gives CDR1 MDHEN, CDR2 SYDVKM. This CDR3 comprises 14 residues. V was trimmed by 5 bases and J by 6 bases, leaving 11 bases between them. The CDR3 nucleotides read TGTGCCAGCAGTGACACGGTTCAGGCCAACGTCCTGACTTTC. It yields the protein CASSDTVQANVLTF.

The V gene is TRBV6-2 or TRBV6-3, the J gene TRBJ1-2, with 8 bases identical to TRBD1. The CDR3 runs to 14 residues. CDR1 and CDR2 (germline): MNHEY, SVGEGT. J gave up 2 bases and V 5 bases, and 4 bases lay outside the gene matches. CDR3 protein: CASSRGQANYGYTF. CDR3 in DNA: TGTGCCAGCAGTCGGGGACAGGCCAACTATGGCTACACCTTC.

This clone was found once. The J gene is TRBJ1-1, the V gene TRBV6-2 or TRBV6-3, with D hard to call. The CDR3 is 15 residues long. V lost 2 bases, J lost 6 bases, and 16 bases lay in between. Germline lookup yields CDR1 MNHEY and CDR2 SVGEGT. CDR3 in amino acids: CASSYDPRLVPEAFF. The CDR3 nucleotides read TGTGCCAGCAGTTACGATCCCAGGTTGGTCCCTGAAGCTTTCTTT.

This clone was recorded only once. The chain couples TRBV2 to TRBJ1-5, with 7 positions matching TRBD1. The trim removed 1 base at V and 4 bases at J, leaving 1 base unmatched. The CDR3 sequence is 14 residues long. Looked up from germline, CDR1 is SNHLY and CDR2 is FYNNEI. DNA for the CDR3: TGTGCCAGCAGTGAAGTGACAGGGAATCAGCCCCAGCATTTT. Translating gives CASSEVTGNQPQHF.

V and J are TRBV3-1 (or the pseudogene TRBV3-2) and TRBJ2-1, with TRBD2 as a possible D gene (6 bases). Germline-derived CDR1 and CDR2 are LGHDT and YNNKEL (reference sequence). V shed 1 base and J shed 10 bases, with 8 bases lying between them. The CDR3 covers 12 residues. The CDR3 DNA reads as TGTGCCAGCAGCCAAGGGGACTGGGAGCAGTTCTTC. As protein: CASSQGDWEQFF.

CDR3 in amino acids: CASSLGTGVSYGYTF. The CDR3 DNA reads TGTGCCAGCAGCTTAGGGACAGGGGTATCCTATGGCTACACCTTC. V is TRBV7-9 and J is TRBJ1-2; 9 nucleotides align to TRBD1. J lost 4 bases, V lost 1 base, and 4 bases had no gene match. There are 15 residues in the CDR3. Germline V gives CDR1 SEHNR, CDR2 FQNEAQ (reference sequence).

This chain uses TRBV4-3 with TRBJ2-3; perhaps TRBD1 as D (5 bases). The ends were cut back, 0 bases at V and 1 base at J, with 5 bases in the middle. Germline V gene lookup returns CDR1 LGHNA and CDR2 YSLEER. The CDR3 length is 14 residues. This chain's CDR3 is CASSQEGRTDTQYF. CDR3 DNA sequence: TGCGCCAGCAGCCAAGAGGGGCGCACAGATACGCAGTATTTT.

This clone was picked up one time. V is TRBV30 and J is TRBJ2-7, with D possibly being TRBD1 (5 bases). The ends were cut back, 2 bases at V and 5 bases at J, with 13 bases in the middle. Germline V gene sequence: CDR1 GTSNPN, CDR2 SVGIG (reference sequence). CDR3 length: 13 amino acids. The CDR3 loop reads CAWSLPARDEQYF. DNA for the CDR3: TGTGCCTGGAGTCTACCTGCCAGGGACGAGCAGTACTTC.

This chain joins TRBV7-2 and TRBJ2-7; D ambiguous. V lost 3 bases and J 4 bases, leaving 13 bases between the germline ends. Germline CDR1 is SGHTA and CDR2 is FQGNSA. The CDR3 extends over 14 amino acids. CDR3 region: CASSLAGRFYEQYF. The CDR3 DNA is TGTGCCAGCAGCTTGGCAGGCCGATTTTACGAGCAGTACTTC.

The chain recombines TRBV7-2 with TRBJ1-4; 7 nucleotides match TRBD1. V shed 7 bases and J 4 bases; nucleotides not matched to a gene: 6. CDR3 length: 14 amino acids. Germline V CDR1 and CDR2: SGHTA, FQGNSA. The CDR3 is CASKDRAYNEKLFF. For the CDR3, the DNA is TGTGCCAGCAAAGACAGGGCGTATAATGAAAAACTGTTTTTT. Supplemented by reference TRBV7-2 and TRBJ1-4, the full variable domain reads GAGVSQSPSNKVTEKGKDVELRCDPISGHTALYWYRQSLGQGLEFLIYFQGNSAPDKSGLPSDRFSAERTGGSVSTLTIQRTQQEDSAVYLCASKDRAYNEKLFFGSGTQLSVL.